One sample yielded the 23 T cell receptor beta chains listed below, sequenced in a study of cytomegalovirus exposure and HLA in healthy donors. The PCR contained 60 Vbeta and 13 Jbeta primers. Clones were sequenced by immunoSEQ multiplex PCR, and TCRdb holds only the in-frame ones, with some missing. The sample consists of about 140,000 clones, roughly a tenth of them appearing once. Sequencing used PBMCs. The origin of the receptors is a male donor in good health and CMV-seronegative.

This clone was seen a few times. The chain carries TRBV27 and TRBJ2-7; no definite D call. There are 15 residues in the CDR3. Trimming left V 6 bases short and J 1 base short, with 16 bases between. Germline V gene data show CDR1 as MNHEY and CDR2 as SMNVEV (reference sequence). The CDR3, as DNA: TGTGCCAGCAGGCCTACCCCCCGAACTTCCTACGAGCAGTACTTC. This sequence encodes CASRPTPRTSYEQYF.

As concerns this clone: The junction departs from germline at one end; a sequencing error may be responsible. In DNA form, the CDR3 reads TGTGCTAGCAGCTTAGGGGACAGTCAATACAATGAGCAGTTCTTC. The encoded protein is CASSLGDSQYNEQFF. The genes are TRBV7-7 and TRBJ2-1, with 7 bases matching TRBD1. CDR1 and CDR2 (germline): SSHAT, FNYEAQ (reference sequence). The CDR3 has 15 residues. Variable domain in full (rest from reference TRBV7-7 and TRBJ2-1): GAGVSQSPRYKVTKRGQDVTLRCDPISSHATLYWYQQALGQGPEFLTYFNYEAQPDKSGLPSDRFSAERPEGSISTLTIQRTEQRDSAMYRCASSLGDSQYNEQFFGPGTRLTVL.

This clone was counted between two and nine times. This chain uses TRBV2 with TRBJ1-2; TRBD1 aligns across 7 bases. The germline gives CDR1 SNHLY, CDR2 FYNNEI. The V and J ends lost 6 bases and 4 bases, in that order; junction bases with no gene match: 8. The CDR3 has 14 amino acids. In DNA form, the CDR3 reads TGTGCCAGCAGGGAGGGGGCCGCTGTCTATGGCTACACCTTC. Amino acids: CASREGAAVYGYTF.

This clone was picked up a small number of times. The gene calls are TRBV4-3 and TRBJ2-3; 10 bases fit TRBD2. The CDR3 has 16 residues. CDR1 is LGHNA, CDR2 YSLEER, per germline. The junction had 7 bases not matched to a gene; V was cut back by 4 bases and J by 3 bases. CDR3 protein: CASSRGAGGKTDTQYF. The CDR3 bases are TGCGCCAGCAGCCGTGGAGCGGGGGGGAAGACAGATACGCAGTATTTT.

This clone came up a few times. The CDR3 protein is CASSVSGNTIYF. In nucleotides, the CDR3 is TGTGCCAGCAGTGTGTCGGGAAACACCATATATTTT. The rearrangement uses TRBV2 and TRBJ1-3; unclear D gene. Trimming pared 4 bases from V and 4 bases from J, leaving 5 bases between. The V gene's germline CDR1 is SNHLY and CDR2 FYNNEI. The CDR3 loop spans 12 amino acids.

The CDR3 loop is CASSQDEAIGVYEQYF. Here the CDR3 DNA reads TGCGCCAGCAGCCAAGATGAGGCTATCGGAGTCTACGAGCAGTACTTC. V gene TRBV4-3 combines with J gene TRBJ2-7; D gene unclear. Deletions cut 0 bases from V and 3 bases from J, with 15 bases between. This CDR3 has 16 amino acids. Germline V gene sequence: CDR1 LGHNA, CDR2 YSLEER.

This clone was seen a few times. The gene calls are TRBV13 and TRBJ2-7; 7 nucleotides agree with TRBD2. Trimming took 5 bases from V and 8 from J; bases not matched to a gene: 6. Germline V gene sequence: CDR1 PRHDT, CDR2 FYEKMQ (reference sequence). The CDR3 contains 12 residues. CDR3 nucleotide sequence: TGTGCCAGCAGCATGGGGAGGGTTAAGCAGTACTTC. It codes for CASSMGRVKQYF.

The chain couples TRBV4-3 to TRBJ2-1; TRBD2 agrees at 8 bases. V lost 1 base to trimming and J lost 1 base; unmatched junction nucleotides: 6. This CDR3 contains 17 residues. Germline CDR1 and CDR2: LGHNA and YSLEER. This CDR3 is CASSQGTRGASYNEQFF. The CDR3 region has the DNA TGCGCCAGCAGCCAAGGGACGCGGGGGGCATCCTACAATGAGCAGTTCTTC.

The DNA of the CDR3 is TGCGCCAGCAGCCCAGGGACTGTTTCTGGAAACACCATATATTTT. This codes for CASSPGTVSGNTIYF. V gene TRBV5-1 combines with J gene TRBJ1-3; D may be TRBD1 (5 bases). The CDR3 length is 15 residues. From germline, CDR1 is SGHRS and CDR2 YFSETQ. V was shortened by 4 bases and J by 1 base, with 12 bases between the two germline ends. Full variable domain (rest looked up from reference TRBV5-1 and TRBJ1-3): KAGVTQTPRYLIKTRGQQVTLSCSPISGHRSVSWYQQTPGQGLQFLFEYFSETQRNKGNFPGRFSGRQFSNSRSEMNVSTLELGDSALYLCASSPGTVSGNTIYFGEGSWLTVV.

In nucleotides, the CDR3 is TGTGCCAGCAGCGTAGCTCCGGACAGGCCGAACACCGGGGAGCTGTTTTTT. Translating gives CASSVAPDRPNTGELFF. The chain links TRBV9 to TRBJ2-2, with 7 bases fitting TRBD1. Germline CDR1 SGDLS, CDR2 YYNGEE. This CDR3 contains 17 residues. V gave up 0 bases and J gave up 0 bases; unmatched junction bases: 5.

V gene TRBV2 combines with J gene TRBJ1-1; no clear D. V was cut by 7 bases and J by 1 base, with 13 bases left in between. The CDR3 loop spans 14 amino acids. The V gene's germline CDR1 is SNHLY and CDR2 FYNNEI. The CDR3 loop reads CASTLERGNTEAFF. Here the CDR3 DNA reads TGTGCCAGCACCTTAGAGCGGGGGAACACTGAAGCTTTCTTT.

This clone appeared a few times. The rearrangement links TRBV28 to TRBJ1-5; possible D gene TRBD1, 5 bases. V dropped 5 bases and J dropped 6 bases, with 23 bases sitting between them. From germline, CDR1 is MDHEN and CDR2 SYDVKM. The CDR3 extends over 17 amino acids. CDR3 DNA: TGTGCCAGCAGTCCTAGGGGTTTCAGGGTTGCAGGTCAGCCCCAGCATTTT. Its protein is CASSPRGFRVAGQPQHF.

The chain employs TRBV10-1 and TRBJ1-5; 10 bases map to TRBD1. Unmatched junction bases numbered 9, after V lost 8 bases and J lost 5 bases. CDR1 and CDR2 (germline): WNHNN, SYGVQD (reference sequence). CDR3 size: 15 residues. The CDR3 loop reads CASFPRDRGYQPQHF. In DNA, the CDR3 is TGCGCCAGCTTCCCCCGGGACAGGGGTTATCAGCCCCAGCATTTT.

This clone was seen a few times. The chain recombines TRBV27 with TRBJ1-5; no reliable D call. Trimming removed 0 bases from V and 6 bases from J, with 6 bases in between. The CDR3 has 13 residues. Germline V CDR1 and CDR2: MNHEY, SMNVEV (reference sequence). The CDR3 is CASSLSGGQPQHF. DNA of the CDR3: TGTGCCAGCAGTTTATCGGGAGGTCAGCCCCAGCATTTT.

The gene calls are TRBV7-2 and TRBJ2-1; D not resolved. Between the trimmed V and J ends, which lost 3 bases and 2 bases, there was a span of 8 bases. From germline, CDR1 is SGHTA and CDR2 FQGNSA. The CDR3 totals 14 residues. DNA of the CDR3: TGTGCCAGCAGCTTGCTGGCAGCCTACAATGAGCAGTTCTTC. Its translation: CASSLLAAYNEQFF.

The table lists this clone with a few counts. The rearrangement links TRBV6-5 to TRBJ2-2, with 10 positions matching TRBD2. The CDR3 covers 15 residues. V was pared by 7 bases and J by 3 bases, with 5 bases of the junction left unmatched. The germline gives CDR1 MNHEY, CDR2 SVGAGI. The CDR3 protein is CASNLAGEYTGELFF. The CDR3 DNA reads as TGTGCCAGCAACCTAGCGGGAGAGTACACCGGGGAGCTGTTTTTT.

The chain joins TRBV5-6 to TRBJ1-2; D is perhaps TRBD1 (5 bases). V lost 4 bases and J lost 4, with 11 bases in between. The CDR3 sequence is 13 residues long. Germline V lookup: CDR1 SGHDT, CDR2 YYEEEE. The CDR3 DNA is TGTGCCAGCAGCCCAGAAAGGGGCTATGGCTACACCTTC. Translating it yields CASSPERGYGYTF. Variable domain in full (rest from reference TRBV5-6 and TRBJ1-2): DAGVTQSPTHLIKTRGQQVTLRCSPKSGHDTVSWYQQALGQGPQFIFQYYEEEERQRGNFPDRFSGHQFPNYSSELNVNALLLGDSALYLCASSPERGYGYTFGSGTRLTVV.

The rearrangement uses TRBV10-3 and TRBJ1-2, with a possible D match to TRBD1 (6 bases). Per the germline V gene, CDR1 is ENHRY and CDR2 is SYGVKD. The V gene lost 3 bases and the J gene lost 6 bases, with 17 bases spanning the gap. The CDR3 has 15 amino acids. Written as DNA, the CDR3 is TGTGCCATCAGTGAAGGGACAAGACAAACGGATGGCTACACCTTC. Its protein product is CAISEGTRQTDGYTF.

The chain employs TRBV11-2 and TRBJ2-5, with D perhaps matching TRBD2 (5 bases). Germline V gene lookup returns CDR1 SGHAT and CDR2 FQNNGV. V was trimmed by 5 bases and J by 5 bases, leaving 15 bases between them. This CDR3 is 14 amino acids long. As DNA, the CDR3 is TGTGCCAGCAGCCCCCTGCGGGCGGTCGAGACCCAGTACTTC. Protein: CASSPLRAVETQYF. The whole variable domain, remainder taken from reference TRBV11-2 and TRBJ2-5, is EAGVAQSPRYKIIEKRQSVAFWCNPISGHATLYWYQQILGQGPKLLIQFQNNGVVDDSQLPKDRFSAERLKGVDSTLKIQPAKLEDSAVYLCASSPLRAVETQYFGPGTRLLVL.

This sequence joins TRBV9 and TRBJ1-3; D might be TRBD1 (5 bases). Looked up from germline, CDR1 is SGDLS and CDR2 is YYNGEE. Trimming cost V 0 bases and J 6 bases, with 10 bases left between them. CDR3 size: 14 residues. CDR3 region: CASSVGGGENTIYF. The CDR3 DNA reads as TGTGCCAGCAGCGTAGGGGGCGGGGAAAACACCATATATTTT.

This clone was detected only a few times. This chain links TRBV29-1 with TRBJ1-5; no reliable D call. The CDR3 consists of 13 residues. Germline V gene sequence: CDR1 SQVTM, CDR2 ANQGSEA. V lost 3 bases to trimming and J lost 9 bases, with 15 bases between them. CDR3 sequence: CSVEILVGGPQHF. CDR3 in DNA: TGCAGCGTTGAGATCCTGGTTGGCGGGCCCCAGCATTTT.

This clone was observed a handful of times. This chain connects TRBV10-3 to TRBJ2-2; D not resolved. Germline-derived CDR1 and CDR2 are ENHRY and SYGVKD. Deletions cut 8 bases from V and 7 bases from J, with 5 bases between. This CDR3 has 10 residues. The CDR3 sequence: CAILSGELFF. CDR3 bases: TGTGCCATCCTGAGCGGGGAGCTGTTTTTT.

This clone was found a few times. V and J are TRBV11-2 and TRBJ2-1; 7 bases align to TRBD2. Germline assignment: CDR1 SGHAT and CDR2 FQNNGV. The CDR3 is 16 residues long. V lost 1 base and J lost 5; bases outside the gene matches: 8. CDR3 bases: TGTGCCAGCAGCTTAGGGTTCCGGGAGGACCACAATGAGCAGTTCTTC. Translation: CASSLGFREDHNEQFF.